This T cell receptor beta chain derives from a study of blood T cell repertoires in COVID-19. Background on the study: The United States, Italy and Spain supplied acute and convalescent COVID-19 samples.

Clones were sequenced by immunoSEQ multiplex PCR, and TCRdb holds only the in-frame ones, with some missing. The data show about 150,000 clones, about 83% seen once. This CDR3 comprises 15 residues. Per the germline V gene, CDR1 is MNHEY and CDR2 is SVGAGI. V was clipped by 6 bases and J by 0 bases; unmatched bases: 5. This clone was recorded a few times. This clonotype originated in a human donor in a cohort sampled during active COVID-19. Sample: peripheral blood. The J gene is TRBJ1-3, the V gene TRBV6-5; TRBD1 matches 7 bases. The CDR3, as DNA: TGTGCCAGCAGACAGGGACAGACCTCTGGAAACACCATATATTTT. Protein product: CASRQGQTSGNTIYF.